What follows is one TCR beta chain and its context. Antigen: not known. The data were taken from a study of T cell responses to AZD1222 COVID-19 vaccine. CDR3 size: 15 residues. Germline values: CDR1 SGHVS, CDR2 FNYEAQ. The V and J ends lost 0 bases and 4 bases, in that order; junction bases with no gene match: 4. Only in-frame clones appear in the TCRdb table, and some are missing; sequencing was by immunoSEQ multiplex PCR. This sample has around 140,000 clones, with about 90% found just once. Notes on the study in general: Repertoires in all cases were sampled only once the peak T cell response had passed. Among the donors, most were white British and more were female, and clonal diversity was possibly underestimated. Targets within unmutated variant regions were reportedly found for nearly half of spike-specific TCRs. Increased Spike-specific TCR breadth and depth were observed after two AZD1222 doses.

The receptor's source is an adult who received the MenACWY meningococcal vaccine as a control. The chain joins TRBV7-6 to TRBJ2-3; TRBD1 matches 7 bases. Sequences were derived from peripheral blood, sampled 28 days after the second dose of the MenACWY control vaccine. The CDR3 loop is CASSLARGPSDTQYF. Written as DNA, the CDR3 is TGTGCCAGCAGCTTAGCGAGGGGGCCCTCAGATACGCAGTATTTT.